This T cell receptor (beta chain) was sequenced during a study of T cell repertoires in cytomegalovirus infection. Study-level points and caveats: Clonotypes of TCR beta that were HLA-C-restricted and CMV-specific dominated the ex vivo response.

In the case of this clonotype: Its antigen is as yet unknown.

From the reads, TCRdb called clonotypes with MiXCR, one entry per CDR3 protein. The sample has 250,000 to 300,000 distinct CDR3 sequences, under 25% seen once. The sample here was cultured PBMCs, taken from culture after CMV antigen stimulation. The clonotype comes from a human donor in good health (CMV status not recorded). Some clones in this sample may be carry-over from other donors' samples.

For the CDR3, the DNA is TGTGCCAGCAGTTACGGGACTAGCGGAAACAATGAGCAGTTCTTC. Its protein product is CASSYGTSGNNEQFF. This chain uses TRBV6-6 with TRBJ2-1, with 11 bases fitting TRBD2. The CDR3 runs 15 residues. Losses at the gene ends were 2 bases for V and 5 bases for J; bases not matched to a gene: 2. Germline CDR1 MNHNY, CDR2 SVGAGI (reference sequence).